The T cell receptor beta chain described here comes from a study of cytomegalovirus exposure and HLA in healthy donors. Notes on the study in general: The tendency of first-cohort TCR clusters to co-occur in the approximately 120 validation repertoires was identified by a subsequent analysis. Cytomegalovirus status, reportedly, was diagnosed with high specificity and sensitivity by the classifier. The listing of 160 or so TCR beta chains classed them as cytomegalovirus-associated.

Germline values: CDR1 MNHNY, CDR2 SVGAGI (reference sequence). V gave up 6 bases and J gave up 6 bases; unmatched junction bases: 9. There are 14 residues in the CDR3. Sequencing used immunoSEQ multiplex PCR; TCRdb keeps in-frame clones, though not all of them. The data hold approximately 300,000 clones, with about nine tenths observed a single time. Remarks on this clone: The target antigen is unknown.

The chain employs TRBV6-6 and TRBJ1-1; TRBD1 matches 8 bases. Material: PBMCs. This clonotype was sampled from a young woman in good health and CMV-seropositive. This chain's CDR3 is CASSSGQGMAEAFF. In nucleotides, the CDR3 is TGTGCCAGCAGCTCCGGACAGGGAATGGCTGAAGCTTTCTTT.